A single sample gave rise to the 30 T cell receptor beta chains below, sequenced in a study of OX40 agonist ivuxolimab in advanced cancers. The data were produced by immunoSEQ multiplex PCR, yet TCRdb's version contains in-frame clones alone and is incomplete. The sample holds roughly 60,000 clones, 85% to 90% seen once. Sequencing used CD4+ or CD8+ T cells sorted from blood, obtained in a trial of the OX40 agonist ivuxolimab. The receptors were sampled from an adult with an advanced solid tumor such as melanoma, head and neck, liver or kidney cancer.

This sequence joins TRBV7-8 and TRBJ1-5; D is possibly TRBD1 (6 bases). This CDR3 has 14 amino acids. Germline CDR1 SGHVS, CDR2 FQNEAQ. V was clipped by 3 bases and J by 5 bases, with 11 bases between them. DNA for the CDR3: TGTGCCAGCAGCTTCCAGGGGACCGATCAGCCCCAGCATTTT. Its translation is CASSFQGTDQPQHF.

V gene TRBV6-5 combines with J gene TRBJ2-7; possibly TRBD2 for D (5 bases). The CDR3 is 11 amino acids. CDR1 MNHEY and CDR2 SVGAGI come from the germline V gene. The CDR3 loop reads CDERESYEQYF. CDR3 bases: TGTGATGAAAGGGAGTCCTACGAGCAGTACTTC.

This clone was seen only once. The chain links TRBV5-1 to TRBJ2-3; perhaps TRBD2 as D (6 bases). Germline loops: CDR1 SGHRS, CDR2 YFSETQ. The ends were cut back, 4 bases at V and 2 bases at J, with 17 bases in the middle. This CDR3 is built from 16 residues. CDR3 in DNA: TGCGCCAGCAGCCACGGGACTGAACCTATCACAGATACGCAGTATTTT. Residues: CASSHGTEPITDTQYF. The whole variable domain, filled in from reference TRBV5-1 and TRBJ2-3, reads KAGVTQTPRYLIKTRGQQVTLSCSPISGHRSVSWYQQTPGQGLQFLFEYFSETQRNKGNFPGRFSGRQFSNSRSEMNVSTLELGDSALYLCASSHGTEPITDTQYFGPGTRLTVL.

This chain links TRBV7-2 with TRBJ2-5; D call uncertain. Germline V lookup: CDR1 SGHTA, CDR2 FQGNSA. This CDR3 is built from 14 residues. Trimming left V 1 base short and J 2 bases short, with 8 bases between. The CDR3 coding sequence is TGTGCCAGCAGCTTAGGATTTCATCAAGAGACCCAGTACTTC. Translating gives CASSLGFHQETQYF.

This chain joins TRBV5-6 and TRBJ2-3; 7 nucleotides line up with TRBD2. After removal of 7 bases from V and 4 bases from J, the junction contained 9 bases not matched to a gene. The CDR3 has 14 amino acids. Germline V gives CDR1 SGHDT, CDR2 YYEEEE. The CDR3 reads CASRGRQGADTQYF. DNA for the CDR3: TGTGCCAGCCGCGGGAGACAAGGGGCAGATACGCAGTATTTT.

CDR3 DNA: TGTGCCAGCAGCCCTGGACAGTTCTCTGGAAACACCATATATTTT. Translation: CASSPGQFSGNTIYF. The chain is built from TRBV5-4 and TRBJ1-3; D possibly corresponds to TRBD1 (6 bases). CDR1 SGHNT and CDR2 YYREEE come from the germline V gene (reference sequence). Trimming cost V 4 bases and J 0 bases, with 11 bases left between them. The CDR3 totals 15 residues. The whole variable domain, filled in from reference TRBV5-4 and TRBJ1-3, reads ETGVTQSPTHLIKTRGQQVTLRCSSQSGHNTVSWYQQALGQGPQFIFQYYREEENGRGNFPPRFSGLQFPNYSSELNVNALELDDSALYLCASSPGQFSGNTIYFGEGSWLTVV.

J is TRBJ2-2 and V is TRBV5-1; D is perhaps TRBD1 (6 bases). The CDR3 runs 15 residues. With 0 bases removed from V and 2 bases from J, the gap between germline ends came to 8 bases. CDR1 SGHRS and CDR2 YFSETQ come from the germline V gene. CDR3 protein: CASSLGDINTGELFF. In DNA, the CDR3 is TGCGCCAGCAGCTTGGGGGACATTAACACCGGGGAGCTGTTTTTT.

This clone appeared a few times. This chain joins TRBV7-2 and TRBJ1-1; no reliable D call. Deletions cut 3 bases from V and 1 base from J, with 9 bases between. Germline CDR1 is SGHTA and CDR2 is FQGNSA. The CDR3 totals 14 residues. The DNA of the CDR3 is TGTGCCAGCAGCTTGACACGTTGGAACACTGAAGCTTTCTTT. Residues: CASSLTRWNTEAFF.

V gene TRBV30 combines with J gene TRBJ1-1; perhaps TRBD1 as D (6 bases). The CDR3 is 13 residues long. The V gene lost 0 bases and the J gene lost 5 bases, with 10 bases spanning the gap. From germline, CDR1 is GTSNPN and CDR2 SVGIG (reference sequence). In nucleotides, the CDR3 is TGTGCCTGGAGTGTCAACAGGGATACTGAAGCTTTCTTT. It translates to CAWSVNRDTEAFF.

The chain carries TRBV7-2 and TRBJ2-2, with D unclear. Germline lookup yields CDR1 SGHTA and CDR2 FQGNSA. This CDR3 is built from 14 residues. Trimming stripped 2 bases from V and 3 bases from J, with 7 bases between. CDR3 sequence (DNA): TGTGCCAGCAGCTTATTACGGTACACCGGGGAGCTGTTTTTT. Residues: CASSLLRYTGELFF.

The chain carries TRBV4-3 and TRBJ1-6, with 7 bases that match TRBD1. The trim removed 0 bases at V and 0 bases at J, leaving 2 bases unmatched. The CDR3 is made up of 17 amino acids. The germline V gene has CDR1 LGHNA and CDR2 YSLEER. CDR3 residues: CASSQEQGGSYNSPLHF. In DNA, the CDR3 is TGCGCCAGCAGCCAAGAGCAGGGGGGCTCCTATAATTCACCCCTCCACTTT.

This clone has only one observation. The chain has TRBV18 and TRBJ1-1; D is unclear. CDR3 length: 14 amino acids. Per the germline V gene, CDR1 is KGHSH and CDR2 is LQKENI. The V end was cut by 2 bases, the J end by 4 bases, with 11 bases between. The CDR3 sequence is CASSPTIRGTEAFF. In DNA form, the CDR3 reads TGTGCCAGCTCACCAACCATTCGCGGCACTGAAGCTTTCTTT.

The J gene is TRBJ2-2, the V gene TRBV5-1; a possible D gene is TRBD1 (5 bases). This CDR3 region has 15 residues. Per the germline V gene, CDR1 is SGHRS and CDR2 is YFSETQ. The V end was cut by 0 bases, the J end by 6 bases, with 12 bases between. The CDR3 sequence is CASSLGAGLSGELFF. The DNA of the CDR3 is TGCGCCAGCAGCTTGGGGGCAGGGCTGTCCGGGGAGCTGTTTTTT.

The chain links TRBV4-2 to TRBJ2-2; D is uncertain. This CDR3 contains 13 residues. Trimming shortened V by 0 bases and J by 12 bases, and 11 bases separated the two germline ends. Germline-derived CDR1 and CDR2 are LGHNA and YNFKEQ. CDR3 DNA sequence: TGTGCCAGCAGCCAAGATGCGGAGAGGCAGCTGTTTTTT. Translating gives CASSQDAERQLFF.

The chain uses TRBV28 and TRBJ1-1; D gene unclear. The CDR3 covers 12 residues. The V gene lost 10 bases and the J gene lost 1 base, with 10 bases spanning the gap. Germline loops: CDR1 MDHEN, CDR2 SYDVKM. CDR3 DNA sequence: TGTGCCACCCTCAGCGAGAACACTGAAGCTTTCTTT. It encodes CATLSENTEAFF.

This chain joins TRBV4-1 and TRBJ2-2, with TRBD1 matching over 8 bases. CDR1 and CDR2 (germline): MGHRA, YSYEKL. With 2 bases clipped from V and 5 bases from J, the junction kept 19 bases outside the gene matches. CDR3 length: 20 amino acids. The CDR3 sequence: CASSQRSPGGVGSPTGELFF. The CDR3 DNA is TGCGCCAGCAGCCAAAGATCCCCAGGGGGCGTTGGGAGCCCAACCGGGGAGCTGTTTTTT.

The V gene is TRBV6-5, the J gene TRBJ1-2, with unresolved D. CDR1 and CDR2 from the germline V gene are MNHEY and SVGAGI. The CDR3 covers 13 residues. V shed 1 base and J shed 7 bases, with 10 bases lying between them. CDR3 region: CASSYFRDGGYTF. The CDR3 DNA reads as TGTGCCAGCAGTTACTTCCGTGACGGTGGCTACACCTTC.

The CDR3 spells CASSASGQPGELFF. For the CDR3, the DNA is TGTGCCAGCAGCGCATCAGGTCAGCCCGGGGAGCTGTTTTTT. The V call is TRBV9, the J call TRBJ2-2, with no clear D. This CDR3 has 14 residues. The ends were cut back, 3 bases at V and 6 bases at J, with 12 bases in the middle. CDR1 and CDR2 (germline): SGDLS, YYNGEE.

This CDR3 is CASSTGTYQPQHF. The CDR3 coding sequence is TGTGCCAGTTCGACGGGGACCTATCAGCCCCAGCATTTT. The rearrangement uses TRBV19 and TRBJ1-5, with D possibly matching TRBD1 (5 bases). The CDR3 has 13 amino acids. Between the trimmed V and J ends, which lost 8 bases and 5 bases, there was a span of 13 bases. CDR1 LNHDA and CDR2 SQIVND come from the germline V gene (reference sequence).

As to this clone: Germline is not matched at one junction end, which may reflect a read error. The genes are TRBV2 and TRBJ1-6; possible D gene TRBD1, 5 bases. Germline lookup yields CDR1 SNHLY and CDR2 FYNNEI. The CDR3 is 12 amino acids. In DNA form, the CDR3 reads TGTGCCAGCAGTGGGGGCCCTTCAGCCCTCCACTTT. This gives the protein CASSGGPSALHF.

The V gene is TRBV4-2, the J gene TRBJ2-5; D not certain. Germline lookup yields CDR1 LGHNA and CDR2 YNFKEQ. There are 13 residues in the CDR3. Trimming cost V 4 bases and J 5 bases, with 11 bases left between them. The CDR3 region is CASSPTATETQYF. The CDR3 nucleotides read TGTGCCAGCAGCCCCACTGCCACGGAGACCCAGTACTTC.

This clone was recorded only once. The chain combines TRBV6-5 with TRBJ1-1; the D is unclear. The V end was cut by 6 bases, the J end by 0 bases, with 11 bases between. Germline CDR1 MNHEY, CDR2 SVGAGI. The CDR3 length is 14 residues. CDR3 coding DNA: TGTGCCAGCAGACCCCCACAGCTGAACACTGAAGCTTTCTTT. Translating gives CASRPPQLNTEAFF.

About this clone: At one end the junction does not follow the germline gene, possibly because of a read error. The CDR3 sequence is CASSASGLAEFF. The CDR3 DNA is TGTGCCAGCAGTGCCTCAGGACTAGCGGAGTTCTTC. The rearrangement links TRBV6-1 to TRBJ2-7, with 10 positions matching TRBD2. The CDR3 is made up of 12 amino acids. The V gene's germline CDR1 is MNHNS and CDR2 SASEGT.

The chain recombines TRBV7-2 with TRBJ2-5; 7 bases agree with TRBD1. The last part of the DNA fits TRBJ2-7 better; the J call may be wrong. This CDR3 contains 12 residues. Germline CDR1 reads SGHTA; CDR2 reads FQGNSA. CDR3 nucleotide sequence: TGTGCCAGCAGTTCCACAGGGGCCGAGCAGTACTTC. Translated, it gives CASSSTGAEQYF.

The chain employs TRBV11-3 and TRBJ2-5; possibly TRBD1 or TRBD2 for D (6 bases each). The CDR3 covers 18 residues. Germline values: CDR1 SGHNT, CDR2 YENEEA. Trimming stripped 1 base from V and 5 bases from J, with 23 bases between. In nucleotides, the CDR3 is TGTGCCAGCAGCTTAGTTAGCGACGACGTCGGGGGCATGGAGACCCAGTACTTC. Residues: CASSLVSDDVGGMETQYF.

Notes on this clone: Sequence at one end of the junction differs from germline and may be a read error. The J gene is TRBJ1-5, the V gene TRBV29-1; TRBD1 matches 9 bases. This CDR3 has 13 residues. Germline V gene lookup returns CDR1 SQVTM and CDR2 ANQGSEA. The CDR3 sequence: CSVADRGNQPQHF. The CDR3 coding sequence is TGCAGCGTAGCGGACAGGGGCAACCAGCCCCAGCATTTT.

The chain has TRBV5-8 and TRBJ2-7; the D is unclear. The CDR3 is 13 amino acids. Germline loops: CDR1 SGHTS, CDR2 YDEGEE. V was cut by 0 bases and J by 3 bases, with 7 bases left in between. CDR3 protein: CASSLGRDYEQYF. As DNA, the CDR3 is TGTGCCAGCAGCTTGGGACGCGACTACGAGCAGTACTTC.

The genes are TRBV5-6 and TRBJ1-2, with D tentatively TRBD1 (5 bases). From germline, CDR1 is SGHDT and CDR2 YYEEEE. The CDR3 is 15 amino acids. V lost 3 bases, J lost 5 bases, and 17 bases lay in between. The DNA of the CDR3 is TGTGCCAGCAGCTCTCCAGGCAGGGCATGGTATGGCTACACCTTC. Protein: CASSSPGRAWYGYTF.

V and J are TRBV27 and TRBJ2-4; 9 positions match TRBD1. CDR3 length equals 14 residues. Germline lookup yields CDR1 MNHEY and CDR2 SMNVEV (reference sequence). The junction had 12 bases not matched to a gene; V was cut back by 8 bases and J by 10 bases. The CDR3 sequence is CASPRYRGPGIQYF. The CDR3 DNA reads TGTGCCAGCCCCCGATACAGGGGGCCAGGGATTCAGTACTTC.

Written as DNA, the CDR3 is TGTGCCAGCAGCCAAGAGGGCCTAGCGGGGGCTCAAGAGACCCAGTACTTC. This gives the protein CASSQEGLAGAQETQYF. The chain couples TRBV4-2 to TRBJ2-5; the match to TRBD2 covers 10 bases. CDR3 length: 17 residues. The V gene end was trimmed by 0 bases and the J gene end by 2 bases; junction bases not matched to a gene: 6. Per germline, CDR1 LGHNA and CDR2 YNFKEQ.